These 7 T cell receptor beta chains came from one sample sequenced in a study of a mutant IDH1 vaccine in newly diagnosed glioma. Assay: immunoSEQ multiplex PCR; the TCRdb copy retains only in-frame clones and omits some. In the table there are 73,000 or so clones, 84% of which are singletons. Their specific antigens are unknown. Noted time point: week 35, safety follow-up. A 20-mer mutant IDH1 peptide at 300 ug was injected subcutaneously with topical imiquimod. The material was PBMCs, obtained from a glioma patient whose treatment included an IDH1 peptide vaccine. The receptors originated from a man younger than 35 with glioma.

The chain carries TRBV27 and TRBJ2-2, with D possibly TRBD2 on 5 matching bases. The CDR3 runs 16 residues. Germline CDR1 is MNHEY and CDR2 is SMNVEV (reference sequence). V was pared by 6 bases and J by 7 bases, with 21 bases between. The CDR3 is CASSSSRTAIIGELFF. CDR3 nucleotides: TGTGCCAGCAGCTCTAGTAGGACTGCCATTATCGGGGAGCTGTTTTTT.

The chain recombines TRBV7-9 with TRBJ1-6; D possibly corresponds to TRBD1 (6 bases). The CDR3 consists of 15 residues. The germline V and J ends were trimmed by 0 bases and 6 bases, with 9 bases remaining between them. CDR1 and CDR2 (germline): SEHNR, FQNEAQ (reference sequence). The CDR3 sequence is CASSLARGANSPLHF. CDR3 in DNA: TGTGCCAGCAGCTTAGCCAGGGGAGCTAATTCACCCCTCCACTTT.

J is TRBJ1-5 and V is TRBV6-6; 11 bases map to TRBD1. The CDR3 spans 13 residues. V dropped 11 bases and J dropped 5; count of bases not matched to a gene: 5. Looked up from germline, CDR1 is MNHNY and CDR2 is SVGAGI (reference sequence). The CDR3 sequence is CAGRTGGDQPQHF. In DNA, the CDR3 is TGTGCCGGCCGGACAGGGGGCGATCAGCCCCAGCATTTT.

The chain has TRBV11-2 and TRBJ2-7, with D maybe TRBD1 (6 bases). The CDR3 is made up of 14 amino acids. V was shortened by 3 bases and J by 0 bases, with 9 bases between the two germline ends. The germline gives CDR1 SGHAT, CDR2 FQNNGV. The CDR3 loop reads CASSFATGSYEQYF. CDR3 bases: TGTGCCAGCAGCTTTGCGACAGGCTCCTACGAGCAGTACTTC.

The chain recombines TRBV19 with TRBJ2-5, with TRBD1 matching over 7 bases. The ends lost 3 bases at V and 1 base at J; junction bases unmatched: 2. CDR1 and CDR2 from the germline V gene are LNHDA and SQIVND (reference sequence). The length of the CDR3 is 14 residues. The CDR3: CASSIRGTQETQYF. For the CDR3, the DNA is TGTGCCAGTAGTATCAGGGGGACCCAAGAGACCCAGTACTTC.

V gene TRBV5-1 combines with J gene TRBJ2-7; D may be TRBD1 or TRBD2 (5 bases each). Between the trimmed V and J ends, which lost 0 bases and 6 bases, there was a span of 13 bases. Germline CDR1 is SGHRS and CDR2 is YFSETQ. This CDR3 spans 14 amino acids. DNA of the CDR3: TGCGCCAGCAGCTTGGCCGGGGCCTCCCTCGAGCAGTACTTC. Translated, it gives CASSLAGASLEQYF.

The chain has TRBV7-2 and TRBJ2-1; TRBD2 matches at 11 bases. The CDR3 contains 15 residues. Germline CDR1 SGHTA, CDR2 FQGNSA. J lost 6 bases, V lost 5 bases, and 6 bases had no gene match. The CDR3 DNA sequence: TGTGCCAGCAGCCATATAACTAGCGGGAGCAATGAGCAGTTCTTC. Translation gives CASSHITSGSNEQFF.